The clone carrying this TCR beta chain was observed a handful of times. This sample stems from a study of identical twins. CDR3 length equals 16 residues. Germline lookup yields CDR1 KGHSH and CDR2 LQKENI. The junction had 9 bases not matched to a gene; V was cut back by 2 bases and J by 7 bases. TCRdb recomputed calls from the 5' RACE reads with MiXCR, one row per CDR3 protein. The sample lists fewer than 900,000 distinct CDR3 sequences; approximately 22% were seen once. This sample was also put to use in a study of T cells expressing NK-cell markers. As that study records: It was sorted CD3+CD56+NKG2C+, CD3+CD56+NKG2C- and CD3+CD56-NKG2C+ T cells that supplied the TCR beta repertoires. Dominant NKG2C+ clonotypes were found to form roughly 1.0-7.0% of CD8+ T cells in 5 or 6 donors. The study found these clonotypes also leading the CD3+CD56-NKG2C+ fraction in four donors. It remained uncertain whether the expanded NKG2C+ T cell clones were specific for HCMV antigens.

V gene TRBV18 combines with J gene TRBJ2-5; 11 bases line up with TRBD2. The sequencing sample was made of PBMCs. The source of this sequence is a woman between 18 and 29 years old in good health. Here the CDR3 reads CASSPSGTSGWGTQYF. The CDR3 region has the DNA TGTGCCAGCTCACCATCCGGGACTAGCGGATGGGGGACCCAGTACTTC.